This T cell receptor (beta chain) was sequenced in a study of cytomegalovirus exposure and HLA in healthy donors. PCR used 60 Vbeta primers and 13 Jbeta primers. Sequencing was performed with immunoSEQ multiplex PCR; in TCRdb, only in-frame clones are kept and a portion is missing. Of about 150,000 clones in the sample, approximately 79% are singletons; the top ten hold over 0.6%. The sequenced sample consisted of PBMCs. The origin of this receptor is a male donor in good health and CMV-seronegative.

The CDR3 spells CASSGRRLMNTEAFF. CDR3 nucleotides: TGTGCCAGCAGTGGGCGACGACTCATGAACACTGAAGCTTTCTTT. The chain has TRBV2 and TRBJ1-1; D is uncertain. The CDR3 spans 15 residues. V gave up 4 bases and J gave up 0 bases, with 12 bases separating them. CDR1 is SNHLY, CDR2 FYNNEI, per germline.